These 21 T cell receptor beta chains share one sample of origin, sequenced in a study of OX40 agonist ivuxolimab in advanced cancers. The library came from the immunoSEQ multiplex PCR assay. TCRdb took over this immuneACCESS table, retaining in-frame rearrangements with V and J assigned. Such tables are incomplete; in checked studies, under half of the missing clones stem from an unresolved V gene, and the remainder is unexplained. This sample is represented by fewer than 95,000 clones; about 87% of them were singletons. Nearly 7.5% of the sample belongs to the ten largest clones. This sample comprised CD4+ or CD8+ T cells sorted from blood, obtained in a trial of the OX40 agonist ivuxolimab. Every receptor here comes from an adult with an advanced solid tumor such as melanoma, head and neck, liver or kidney cancer.

This chain joins TRBV5-4 and TRBJ1-1; D perhaps matches TRBD1 (6 bases). CDR1 is SGHNT and CDR2 is YYREEE in the germline V gene (reference sequence). The ends were cut back, 3 bases at V and 4 bases at J, with 13 bases in the middle. This CDR3 has 14 amino acids. DNA of the CDR3: TGTGCCAGCAGCTACCAGGGGTTGGGCACTGAAGCTTTCTTT. Its translation: CASSYQGLGTEAFF.

The chain carries TRBV7-9 and TRBJ1-2; tentatively, D is TRBD1 (6 bases). The CDR3 covers 12 residues. Germline loops: CDR1 SEHNR, CDR2 FQNEAQ (reference sequence). V was cut by 1 base and J by 6 bases, with 6 bases left in between. In nucleotides, the CDR3 is TGTGCCAGCAGCTTAGGGACAGATGGCTACACCTTC. It codes for CASSLGTDGYTF.

The gene calls are TRBV27 and TRBJ2-7; either TRBD1 or TRBD2 may supply D (5 bases each). The V end was cut by 1 base, the J end by 7 bases, with 14 bases between. The length of the CDR3 is 14 residues. CDR1 is MNHEY and CDR2 is SMNVEV in the germline V gene (reference sequence). The CDR3 DNA reads TGTGCCAGCAGTTTATTTGGGACCCGTGGGGAGCAGTACTTC. Protein product: CASSLFGTRGEQYF.

CDR3 DNA sequence: TGTGCCAGCAGCCAGAGCACAGATACGCAGTATTTT. Its translation is CASSQSTDTQYF. The rearrangement uses TRBV27 and TRBJ2-3; D is undetermined. The CDR3 sequence is 12 residues long. V lost 6 bases, J lost 0 bases, and 4 bases lay in between. From germline, CDR1 is MNHEY and CDR2 SMNVEV (reference sequence).

The gene calls are TRBV25-1 and TRBJ1-5; D gene unclear. The CDR3 spans 14 residues. Deletions cut 5 bases from V and 4 bases from J, with 12 bases between. Germline assignment: CDR1 MGHDK and CDR2 SYGVNS. The CDR3 sequence is CASSYSEENQPQHF. CDR3 in DNA: TGTGCCAGCAGTTATAGTGAGGAAAATCAGCCCCAGCATTTT.

V usage is TRBV6-6 and J usage is TRBJ2-3, with a weak D call TRBD2 (6 bases). Trimming took 7 bases from V and 5 from J, leaving 16 bases between them. CDR3 length: 14 residues. Germline V gene data show CDR1 as MNHNY and CDR2 as SVGAGI (reference sequence). The CDR3, as DNA: TGTGCCAGCACGGACGGGGGTGTAATAGATACGCAGTATTTT. Translating it yields CASTDGGVIDTQYF.

The chain links TRBV5-1 to TRBJ2-1, with a weak D call TRBD2 (6 bases). V gave up 2 bases and J gave up 7 bases, with 16 bases separating them. Germline V gene data show CDR1 as SGHRS and CDR2 as YFSETQ. The CDR3 runs to 15 residues. CDR3 nucleotide sequence: TGCGCCAGCAGCTTCAGACTAGAGTCGGTAAATGAGCAGTTCTTC. Translated: CASSFRLESVNEQFF.

In DNA form, the CDR3 reads TGTGCCAGCGTGGCCTACGTGCGGGACACCTACGAGCAGTACTTC. This gives the protein CASVAYVRDTYEQYF. The chain is built from TRBV25-1 and TRBJ2-7, with D possibly called TRBD1 or TRBD2 (6 bases each). There are 15 residues in the CDR3. Germline V lookup: CDR1 MGHDK, CDR2 SYGVNS. The V end lost 8 bases, the J end lost 2 bases, and 19 bases lay between the germline ends.

The chain is built from TRBV6-5 and TRBJ1-1; D is undetermined. This CDR3 is 16 amino acids long. V was pared by 2 bases and J by 1 base, with 14 bases between. Looked up from germline, CDR1 is MNHEY and CDR2 is SVGAGI. The CDR3 DNA sequence: TGTGCCAGCAGTTACCTGACCATGACACCGAACACTGAAGCTTTCTTT. Protein: CASSYLTMTPNTEAFF.

The rearrangement uses TRBV25-1 and TRBJ2-7, with D possibly matching TRBD1 (6 bases). From germline, CDR1 is MGHDK and CDR2 SYGVNS. This CDR3 comprises 15 residues. With 1 base removed from V and 5 bases from J, the gap between germline ends came to 15 bases. CDR3 region: CASSEWGLSRHEQYF. DNA for the CDR3: TGTGCCAGCAGTGAATGGGGGCTGAGCCGCCACGAGCAGTACTTC.

V usage is TRBV5-1 and J usage is TRBJ1-2; 7 nucleotides agree with TRBD1. Germline trimming cut 4 bases from V and 0 bases from J; bases unmatched to any gene: 3. The CDR3 contains 14 residues. Germline V gene sequence: CDR1 SGHRS, CDR2 YFSETQ. CDR3 sequence reads: CASSLQGPNYGYTF. For the CDR3, the DNA is TGCGCCAGCAGCCTACAGGGGCCTAACTATGGCTACACCTTC.

The chain employs TRBV30 and TRBJ2-1; D is possibly TRBD1 or TRBD2 (5 bases each). This CDR3 has 13 amino acids. Germline CDR1 is GTSNPN and CDR2 is SVGIG (reference sequence). With 5 bases removed from V and 5 bases from J, the gap between germline ends came to 13 bases. The CDR3 loop is CAWARGRDNEQFF. The CDR3 DNA reads as TGTGCCTGGGCGAGGGGACGGGACAATGAGCAGTTCTTC.

V usage is TRBV30 and J usage is TRBJ1-4; perhaps TRBD1 as D (5 bases). Germline-derived CDR1 and CDR2 are GTSNPN and SVGIG (reference sequence). V lost 5 bases, J lost 2 bases, and 9 bases lay in between. The CDR3 has 13 amino acids. This CDR3 is CAWGKGTNEKLFF. The CDR3 DNA reads as TGTGCCTGGGGGAAGGGGACTAATGAAAAACTGTTTTTT. The variable domain in full, with the rest retrieved from reference TRBV30 and TRBJ1-4, is SQTIHQWPATLVQPVGSPLSLECTVEGTSNPNLYWYRQAAGRGLQLLFYSVGIGQISSEVPQNLSASRPQDRQFILSSKKLLLSDSGFYLCAWGKGTNEKLFFGSGTQLSVL.

The V call is TRBV6-4, the J call TRBJ2-3, with TRBD1 identical over 7 bases. The CDR3 contains 17 residues. V gave up 2 bases and J gave up 1 base; unmatched junction bases: 9. Looked up from germline, CDR1 is MRHNA and CDR2 is SNTAGT. CDR3 nucleotide sequence: TGTGCCAGCAGTGACCAATCGGGGACAGCGGGCACAGATACGCAGTATTTT. Translated: CASSDQSGTAGTDTQYF.

This clone was counted a single time. The chain links TRBV27 to TRBJ2-5; 7 bases match TRBD2. CDR1 MNHEY and CDR2 SMNVEV come from the germline V gene (reference sequence). Trimming took 6 bases from V and 5 from J; bases not matched to a gene: 12. This CDR3 contains 15 residues. The CDR3 DNA is TGTGCCAGCAGCCTCGGTGGGGGGGAAGTTGAGACCCAGTACTTC. It translates to CASSLGGGEVETQYF.

This clone is termed medium-sized. The chain links TRBV7-9 to TRBJ2-7; 8 nucleotides align to TRBD1. V gave up 2 bases and J gave up 4 bases; unmatched junction bases: 4. CDR1 and CDR2 (germline): SEHNR, FQNEAQ (reference sequence). The CDR3 is 14 residues long. The DNA for the CDR3 is TGTGCCAGCAGCTTAAAGGACAGGGTTTACGAGCAGTACTTC. Translation gives CASSLKDRVYEQYF.

The V gene is TRBV27, the J gene TRBJ1-1; D is possibly TRBD1 (5 bases). Trimming took off 3 bases at V and 3 bases at J, with 11 bases between the two ends. The CDR3 has 14 residues. Germline assignment: CDR1 MNHEY and CDR2 SMNVEV (reference sequence). This CDR3 is CASSFWGTDTEAFF. CDR3 DNA sequence: TGTGCCAGCAGTTTTTGGGGGACGGACACTGAAGCTTTCTTT.

The rearrangement links TRBV5-4 to TRBJ2-2, with 8 bases matching TRBD2. V trimming: 4 bases; J trimming: 6 bases; junction bases outside the gene matches: 5. The germline V gene has CDR1 SGHNT and CDR2 YYREEE (reference sequence). This CDR3 has 14 amino acids. CDR3 sequence reads: CASSGGLAPGELFF. CDR3 DNA: TGTGCCAGCAGCGGAGGACTAGCCCCCGGGGAGCTGTTTTTT.

As to this clone: The junction shows a germline mismatch at one end, possibly a read error. CDR3 sequence reads: CATAAEGYAQYF. As DNA, the CDR3 is TGTGCCACGGCCGCGGAGGGCTACGCGCAGTACTTC. V is TRBV10-3 and J is TRBJ2-7, with D possibly being TRBD2 (6 bases). Germline loops: CDR1 ENHRY, CDR2 SYGVKD. This CDR3 is 12 amino acids long.

The chain links TRBV11-2 to TRBJ2-1; 8 nucleotides align to TRBD2. There are 16 residues in the CDR3. Trimming at V came to 0 bases and at J to 2 bases, leaving 3 bases not matched to a gene. The germline V gene has CDR1 SGHAT and CDR2 FQNNGV. For the CDR3, the DNA is TGTGCCAGCAGCTTAGAATCCGGGAGGGCCTACAATGAGCAGTTCTTC. It translates to CASSLESGRAYNEQFF.

The chain couples TRBV27 to TRBJ1-1; maybe TRBD1 (5 bases). This CDR3 comprises 16 residues. V was clipped by 2 bases and J by 0 bases, with 13 bases between them. Germline CDR1 MNHEY, CDR2 SMNVEV (reference sequence). The CDR3 spells CASSLGGRSMNTEAFF. The CDR3 DNA reads as TGTGCCAGCAGTTTAGGGGGGAGGTCCATGAACACTGAAGCTTTCTTT.